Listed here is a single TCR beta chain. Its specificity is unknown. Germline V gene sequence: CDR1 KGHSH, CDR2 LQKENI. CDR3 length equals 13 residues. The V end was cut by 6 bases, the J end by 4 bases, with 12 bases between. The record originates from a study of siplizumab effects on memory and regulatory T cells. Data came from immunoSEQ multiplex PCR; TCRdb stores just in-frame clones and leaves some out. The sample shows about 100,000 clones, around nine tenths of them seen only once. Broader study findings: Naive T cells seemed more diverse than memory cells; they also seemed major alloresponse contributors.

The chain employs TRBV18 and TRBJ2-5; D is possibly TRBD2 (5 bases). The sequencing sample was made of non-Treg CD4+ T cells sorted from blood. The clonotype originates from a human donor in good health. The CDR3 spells CASSLTSGETQYF. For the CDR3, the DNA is TGTGCCAGCTCTCTAACTAGTGGAGAGACCCAGTACTTC.